This entry is about one T cell receptor (beta chain). The record originates from a study of control samples from healthy donors and cancer patients. CDR3 length: 18 residues. Germline V gives CDR1 SEHNR, CDR2 FQNEAQ (reference sequence). The trim removed 4 bases at V and 3 bases at J, leaving 17 bases unmatched. Using immunoSEQ multiplex PCR, the repertoire was profiled, and TCRdb retains in-frame clones only, with some absent. The table records about 12,000 clones, 85% to 90% of them present only once. Sequences were obtained from formalin-fixed, paraffin-embedded tissue. This receptor was taken from a male donor with melanoma. This rearrangement joins TRBV7-9 to TRBJ2-7; TRBD1 agrees at 8 bases. The CDR3 bases are TGTGCCAGCAGCTCTTCCAGGGTTTCAGGGGGCATAATCTACGAGCAGTACTTC. Amino acid sequence: CASSSSRVSGGIIYEQYF.